A single sample is the source of the 26 T cell receptor beta chains below, sequenced in a study of early T cells in non-severe SARS-CoV-2 infection. TCRdb reprocessed the 5' RACE reads via MiXCR and lists one record per CDR3 protein. The data show roughly 58,000 distinct CDR3 sequences, 9.5% to 13% seen once. The material sequenced was whole blood. The receptors come from an adult who was a healthcare worker with PCR-confirmed SARS-CoV-2 infection or an uninfected control (not recorded which).

This clonotype occurred many times. The gene calls are TRBV11-2 and TRBJ1-4; D gene uncertain. With 5 bases removed from V and 6 bases from J, the gap between germline ends came to 16 bases. From germline, CDR1 is SGHAT and CDR2 FQNNGV. The CDR3 is made up of 15 amino acids. The CDR3 sequence: CASSPRLSMDEKLFF. Here the CDR3 DNA reads TGTGCCAGCAGCCCCAGACTATCTATGGATGAAAAACTGTTTTTT.

This clonotype has a count of ten or more. The J gene is TRBJ2-1, the V gene TRBV5-4; D might be TRBD1 (6 bases). Trimming removed 0 bases from V and 3 bases from J, with 7 bases in between. Germline CDR1 reads SGHNT; CDR2 reads YYREEE (reference sequence). This CDR3 contains 14 residues. The CDR3 DNA sequence: TGTGCCAGCAGCTTGGGGGACAACTACAATGAGCAGTTCTTC. Protein: CASSLGDNYNEQFF.

In its sample, this clonotype was seen a few times. The chain carries TRBV28 and TRBJ1-1, with TRBD1 as a possible D gene (6 bases). The CDR3 consists of 14 residues. Trimming took 6 bases from V and 0 from J, leaving 11 bases between them. The V gene's germline CDR1 is MDHEN and CDR2 SYDVKM. CDR3 nucleotides: TGTGCCAGCAGACCCGGGACACTGAACACTGAAGCTTTCTTT. Protein: CASRPGTLNTEAFF.

The rearrangement links TRBV7-2 to TRBJ2-3; tentative D call: TRBD2 (5 bases). The length of the CDR3 is 15 residues. Germline CDR1 and CDR2: SGHTA and FQGNSA. With 3 bases removed from V and 0 bases from J, the gap between germline ends came to 10 bases. CDR3 loop: CASSFFRGSTDTQYF. DNA for the CDR3: TGTGCCAGCAGCTTCTTCCGAGGGAGCACAGATACGCAGTATTTT.

The chain combines TRBV19 with TRBJ1-2; the match to TRBD1 covers 7 bases. J was trimmed by 2 bases and V by 5 bases; bases with no gene match: 8. The CDR3 is made up of 15 amino acids. CDR1 and CDR2 (germline): LNHDA, SQIVND (reference sequence). The DNA for the CDR3 is TGTGCCAGTAGTCTACGACAGGGTGTCAACTATGGCTACACCTTC. The encoded protein is CASSLRQGVNYGYTF.

This clonotype was observed many times. The chain's CDR3 is CSARDVMGNHQPQHF. The CDR3 region has the DNA TGCAGTGCTAGAGATGTCATGGGTAACCATCAGCCCCAGCATTTT. This rearrangement joins TRBV20-1 to TRBJ1-5; D uncertain. CDR1 and CDR2 (germline): DFQATT, SNEGSKA (reference sequence). The V and J ends lost 0 bases and 5 bases respectively, with 14 bases between them. CDR3 length: 15 amino acids.

CDR3 DNA: TGCAGTGCTAGCCTCGGACCTTGGAATCAGCCCCAGCATTTT. This gives the protein CSASLGPWNQPQHF. V gene TRBV20-1 combines with J gene TRBJ1-5; D not certain. The ends were cut back, 3 bases at V and 4 bases at J, with 13 bases in the middle. Germline CDR1 is DFQATT and CDR2 is SNEGSKA (reference sequence). This CDR3 is 14 amino acids long.

CDR3 sequence reads: CASRTGETEAFF. Here the CDR3 DNA reads TGTGCCAGTAGGACAGGAGAGACTGAAGCTTTCTTT. The rearrangement joins TRBV7-9 to TRBJ1-1, with 7 bases that match TRBD1. CDR3 length: 12 residues. After removal of 9 bases from V and 5 bases from J, the junction contained 6 bases not matched to a gene. Germline CDR1 reads SEHNR; CDR2 reads FQNEAQ (reference sequence).

This rearrangement joins TRBV20-1 to TRBJ2-5, with 10 bases matching TRBD1. Trimming cost V 6 bases and J 4 bases; bases outside gene matches: 8. This CDR3 spans 14 amino acids. The germline CDR1 and CDR2 sequences are DFQATT and SNEGSKA (reference sequence). The CDR3 coding sequence is TGCAGTGCGAGATCCGGGACAGGGGCAGAGACCCAGTACTTC. It yields the protein CSARSGTGAETQYF.

This chain connects TRBV20-1 to TRBJ2-1; 9 bases are a match to TRBD2. Germline assignment: CDR1 DFQATT and CDR2 SNEGSKA (reference sequence). The CDR3 length is 16 residues. V trimming: 3 bases; J trimming: 3 bases; junction bases outside the gene matches: 9. As DNA, the CDR3 is TGCAGTGCTAGGCTTCCGACTAGCGGAAACTACAATGAGCAGTTCTTC. Encoded protein: CSARLPTSGNYNEQFF.

The gene calls are TRBV11-2 and TRBJ2-5; no reliable D call. Trimming removed 5 bases from V and 5 bases from J, with 21 bases in between. Germline values: CDR1 SGHAT, CDR2 FQNNGV. The CDR3 loop spans 16 amino acids. The CDR3: CASSPRRRTGPETQYF. CDR3 nucleotides: TGTGCCAGCAGCCCTCGCCGTAGGACGGGTCCGGAGACCCAGTACTTC.

J is TRBJ1-1 and V is TRBV7-9; D is undetermined. The ends were cut back, 4 bases at V and 3 bases at J, with 9 bases in the middle. Germline V lookup: CDR1 SEHNR, CDR2 FQNEAQ (reference sequence). The CDR3 sequence is 13 residues long. The CDR3 loop reads CASSSRGDTEAFF. The CDR3 region has the DNA TGTGCCAGCAGCTCAAGAGGTGACACTGAAGCTTTCTTT. The full variable domain, completed using reference TRBV7-9 and TRBJ1-1, is DTGVSQNPRHKITKRGQNVTFRCDPISEHNRLYWYRQTLGQGPEFLTYFQNEAQLEKSRLLSDRFSAERPKGSFSTLEIQRTEQGDSAMYLCASSSRGDTEAFFGQGTRLTVV.

This chain links TRBV11-2 with TRBJ1-1; 8 nucleotides match TRBD1. The CDR3 has 16 amino acids. J lost 5 bases, V lost 5 bases, and 13 bases had no gene match. Germline V gene sequence: CDR1 SGHAT, CDR2 FQNNGV. CDR3 residues: CASSPWGQGAPTEAFF. The CDR3 region has the DNA TGTGCCAGCAGCCCTTGGGGGCAGGGGGCGCCTACTGAAGCTTTCTTT.

At least ten counts were recorded for this clonotype. The rearrangement joins TRBV27 to TRBJ1-5; D may be TRBD1 (6 bases). Germline CDR1 is MNHEY and CDR2 is SMNVEV (reference sequence). V lost 4 bases and J lost 4, with 11 bases in between. The CDR3 covers 14 residues. The CDR3 loop is CASSSQGRNQPQHF. The CDR3 DNA sequence: TGTGCCAGCAGTTCACAGGGCCGGAATCAGCCCCAGCATTTT.

There are a few counts of this clonotype. The gene calls are TRBV5-4 and TRBJ2-1; 8 bases fit TRBD2. Germline V gene sequence: CDR1 SGHNT, CDR2 YYREEE (reference sequence). The CDR3 sequence is 14 residues long. J gave up 5 bases and V 4 bases, and 5 bases lay outside the gene matches. The CDR3 loop is CASSGLAGNNEQFF. CDR3 bases: TGTGCCAGCAGCGGCTTAGCGGGGAACAATGAGCAGTTCTTC.

In its sample, this clonotype was seen a few times. The DNA of the CDR3 is TGTGCCAGCCCCGGGGCTAGCGGCTACGAGCAGTACTTC. It is translated as CASPGASGYEQYF. The genes are TRBV28 and TRBJ2-7, with 7 bases matching TRBD2. Unmatched junction bases numbered 7, after V lost 8 bases and J lost 3 bases. Germline assignment: CDR1 MDHEN and CDR2 SYDVKM. This CDR3 comprises 13 residues.

This clonotype was observed a few times. V gene TRBV3-1 combines with J gene TRBJ1-1; D call uncertain. V lost 0 bases and J 11 bases, leaving 7 bases between the germline ends. This CDR3 spans 11 amino acids. Germline CDR1 reads LGHDT; CDR2 reads YNNKEL (reference sequence). As DNA, the CDR3 is TGTGCCAGCAGCCAAGACAGTGCGGCTTTCTTT. Translated, it gives CASSQDSAAFF.

This clonotype was counted only a few times. V gene TRBV28 combines with J gene TRBJ2-7, with TRBD2 as a possible D gene (5 bases). Trimming shortened V by 10 bases and J by 3 bases, and 13 bases separated the two germline ends. Germline V gene data show CDR1 as MDHEN and CDR2 as SYDVKM. CDR3 size: 12 residues. The chain's CDR3 is CATRFRGYEQYF. CDR3 in DNA: TGTGCCACCCGCTTCCGGGGCTACGAGCAGTACTTC.

This clonotype was recorded many times. The genes are TRBV6-5 and TRBJ2-1, with a tentative D call TRBD2 (6 bases). Trimming stripped 4 bases from V and 6 bases from J, with 16 bases between. The CDR3 extends over 15 amino acids. Germline V lookup: CDR1 MNHEY, CDR2 SVGAGI. CDR3 sequence (DNA): TGTGCCAGCAGTTGGCCCGGCGGGGCCAGCAATGAGCAGTTCTTC. Translating gives CASSWPGGASNEQFF.

This clonotype showed up many times. This chain connects TRBV7-6 to TRBJ2-2; 7 positions agree with TRBD1. This CDR3 is 15 amino acids long. Germline trimming cut 4 bases from V and 1 base from J; bases unmatched to any gene: 3. Germline CDR1 and CDR2: SGHVS and FNYEAQ. DNA of the CDR3: TGTGCCAGCAGCTCACAGGGGAGGAACACCGGGGAGCTGTTTTTT. It codes for CASSSQGRNTGELFF. Full variable domain (missing parts from reference TRBV7-6 and TRBJ2-2): GAGVSQSPRYKVTKRGQDVALRCDPISGHVSLYWYRQALGQGPEFLTYFNYEAQQDKSGLPNDRFSAERPEGSISTLTIQRTEQRDSAMYRCASSSQGRNTGELFFGEGSRLTVL.

This clonotype is medium-sized within its sample. The V and J genes are TRBV7-9 and TRBJ1-1; a weak D match, TRBD1 (5 bases). Trimming shortened V by 2 bases and J by 11 bases, and 24 bases separated the two germline ends. The germline CDR1 and CDR2 sequences are SEHNR and FQNEAQ (reference sequence). This CDR3 spans 16 amino acids. CDR3 coding DNA: TGTGCCAGCAGCTTACCCCAGGGTTCTTGGAAGCTAGAGGCTTTCTTT. It specifies CASSLPQGSWKLEAFF.

This chain joins TRBV3-1 and TRBJ1-1, with D possibly matching TRBD1 (5 bases). The CDR3 totals 14 residues. Germline values: CDR1 LGHDT, CDR2 YNNKEL (reference sequence). The V and J ends lost 4 bases and 1 base respectively, with 10 bases between them. CDR3 DNA: TGTGCCAGCAGCCTTACCGACAGGAACACTGAAGCTTTCTTT. Amino acid sequence: CASSLTDRNTEAFF.

This clonotype was counted at least ten times. The chain recombines TRBV19 with TRBJ2-4; D unclear. The CDR3 covers 13 residues. CDR1 is LNHDA, CDR2 SQIVND, per germline (reference sequence). Trimming left V 5 bases short and J 6 bases short, with 11 bases between. Here the CDR3 DNA reads TGTGCCAGTAGTGAGACCAGAGGAAACATTCAGTACTTC. Amino acid sequence: CASSETRGNIQYF.

This clonotype was recorded at least ten times. The chain combines TRBV4-1 with TRBJ1-6; 7 nucleotides line up with TRBD1. The germline V gene has CDR1 MGHRA and CDR2 YSYEKL. Unmatched junction bases numbered 7, after V lost 0 bases and J lost 8 bases. The CDR3 runs to 16 residues. The CDR3 reads CASSQDPTGEYSPLHF. The CDR3 DNA reads TGCGCCAGCAGCCAAGATCCAACAGGGGAGTATTCACCCCTCCACTTT.

The chain couples TRBV29-1 to TRBJ2-5; 12 nucleotides line up with TRBD2. The germline gives CDR1 SQVTM, CDR2 ANQGSEA. The length of the CDR3 is 15 residues. Trimming at V came to 7 bases and at J to 1 base, leaving 7 bases not matched to a gene. Here the CDR3 DNA reads TGCAGCGCCGCCGGGACTAGCGGGTTCCAAGAGACCCAGTACTTC. It is translated as CSAAGTSGFQETQYF.

This clonotype was picked up many times. The CDR3 DNA is TGTGCCAGCAGCTTAGATAGTCGTGGATTTGGCGGGAGTGGGTACGAGCAGTACTTC. This gives the protein CASSLDSRGFGGSGYEQYF. V usage is TRBV7-2 and J usage is TRBJ2-7; 7 bases fit TRBD2. This CDR3 region has 19 residues. Trimming at V came to 1 base and at J to 4 bases, leaving 19 bases not matched to a gene. CDR1 SGHTA and CDR2 FQGNSA come from the germline V gene.